This T cell receptor (beta chain) was obtained from a study of T-cell reconstitution after alpha-beta-depleted transplantation in children. Study results and limitations: About two months after transplant, alpha-beta T cells reportedly came from several hundred expanded graft clones. T-cell numbers and diversity, one year after transplant, stemmed largely from T cells that were newly produced. It was surviving recipient T cells and thymic progenitors that gave some patients high TCRbeta diversity at day 60.

Unique molecular identifiers were incorporated into the prepared TCRbeta library. TCRdb ran MiXCR on the PCR reads and lists one entry per CDR3 protein. The data show approximately 520,000 distinct CDR3 sequences, with over 9.5% seen just once and 14% held by the top ten. This clonotype occurred a few times. Its specificity is unknown. Germline CDR1 is SGDLS and CDR2 is YYNGEE. The CDR3 has 15 amino acids. V trimming: 0 bases; J trimming: 5 bases; junction bases outside the gene matches: 7. J is TRBJ2-5 and V is TRBV9, with 7 bases matching TRBD1. The sequence came from a female patient aged 2 to 10 who had a stem cell transplant for aplastic anemia, so the T cells may come from the graft donor. The sample here was PBMCs, mostly from graft donor cells, taken 180 days after TCRalphabeta/CD19-depleted stem cell transplant. CDR3 residues: CASSVARGGLETQYF. As DNA, the CDR3 is TGTGCCAGCAGCGTAGCGCGAGGGGGCCTGGAGACCCAGTACTTC.